One and the same sample provided the 32 T cell receptor beta chains below, sequenced in a study of tumor and adjacent non-tumor tissue in lung cancer. TCRbeta libraries were built with three rounds of nested PCR, modified from ARM-PCR. Via MiXCR, TCRdb re-called the multiplex PCR reads, giving one row per CDR3 protein. Among about 60,000 distinct CDR3 sequences, about 63% were seen once, and the ten largest hold around 29%. This sample's RNA came from whole unsorted tissue. More than 3 cm separated this lung sample from the edge of the tumor. Material: distant non-tumor lung tissue. These receptors all stem from a man aged 70-80 years with non-small cell lung cancer.

Details on this clonotype: One junction end disagrees with the germline gene, perhaps due to a read error. The V gene is TRBV6-5, the J gene TRBJ1-4, with no clear D. The CDR3 is 12 residues long. The germline V gene encodes CDR1 MNHEY and CDR2 SVGAGI. The CDR3 loop is CVSSHSSEKLFF. For the CDR3, the DNA is TGTGTCAGCAGTCACAGTAGTGAGAAACTGTTTTTT.

The rearrangement joins TRBV5-6 to TRBJ1-5, with D maybe TRBD1 (5 bases). The CDR3 extends over 16 amino acids. Germline V CDR1 and CDR2: SGHDT, YYEEEE. V was trimmed by 0 bases and J by 11 bases, leaving 21 bases between them. In DNA, the CDR3 is TGTGCCAGCAGCTTGGCCAGGGATCGGGGCAATAAGTCCCAGCATTTT. Its protein product is CASSLARDRGNKSQHF.

Regarding this clonotype: A much larger clone lies a single base off, so this may be a read error. Here the CDR3 DNA reads TGTGCCAGCAGGCCCCGGAGTTCCCTAGGGGGGGAGACCCAGTACTTC. Encoded protein: CASRPRSSLGGETQYF. The chain uses TRBV14 and TRBJ2-5, with D possibly called TRBD1 or TRBD2 (6 bases each). Germline V CDR1 and CDR2: SGHDN, FVKESK. CDR3 length equals 16 residues. V was trimmed by 6 bases and J by 5 bases, leaving 22 bases between them.

The V gene is TRBV20-1, the J gene TRBJ1-1, with D unresolved. Trimming took off 0 bases at V and 5 bases at J, with 13 bases between the two ends. Looked up from germline, CDR1 is DFQATT and CDR2 is SNEGSKA (reference sequence). The CDR3 has 14 residues. CDR3 protein: CSAREGGSGTEAFF. The CDR3 DNA reads TGCAGTGCTAGAGAGGGTGGTTCGGGGACTGAAGCTTTCTTT.

This clonotype occurred once. A much more abundant neighbour one base away suggests this may be a read error. The CDR3 region is CAITGRMWGYTF. CDR3 in DNA: TGTGCCATCACAGGAAGAATGTGGGGCTACACCTTC. The chain recombines TRBV6-6 with TRBJ1-2, with D perhaps TRBD1 (5 bases). In germline, CDR1 is MNHNY, CDR2 SVGAGI (reference sequence). Trimming cost V 10 bases and J 8 bases, with 17 bases left between them. The CDR3 extends over 12 amino acids.

This clonotype appeared a single time. The chain links TRBV5-1 to TRBJ2-5; D is possibly TRBD2 (7 bases). Trimming took 0 bases from V and 9 from J, leaving 27 bases between them. Germline CDR1 is SGHRS and CDR2 is YFSETQ. The CDR3 consists of 18 residues. The CDR3 DNA reads TGCGCCAGCAGCTTGGAGCCTCGGGGGGCGAATGATTGGGAGGCCCAGTACTTC. This encodes CASSLEPRGANDWEAQYF.

As to this clonotype: An end of the junction differs from the germline gene, which may be a read error. The J gene is TRBJ1-2, the V gene TRBV6-5; no firm D call. This CDR3 is 13 amino acids long. Germline CDR1 and CDR2: MNHEY and SVGAGI. The CDR3: CASSPREPYGYTF. CDR3 DNA sequence: TGTGCCAGCAGTCCCCGCGAGCCCTATGGTTACACCTTC.

This clonotype was counted many times. The gene calls are TRBV20-1 and TRBJ2-1; no reliable D call. Per germline, CDR1 DFQATT and CDR2 SNEGSKA (reference sequence). The CDR3 is made up of 11 amino acids. V lost 3 bases, J lost 10 bases, and 10 bases lay in between. As DNA, the CDR3 is TGCAGTGCTAGGCCGGTTGAGGAGCAGTTCTTC. Translating gives CSARPVEEQFF.

The chain links TRBV5-4 to TRBJ2-5; no clear D. CDR1 SGHNT and CDR2 YYREEE come from the germline V gene (reference sequence). The CDR3 runs 14 residues. Deletions cut 6 bases from V and 0 bases from J, with 12 bases between. The CDR3 is CASTLVGYQETQYF. CDR3 bases: TGTGCCAGCACTTTGGTAGGGTACCAAGAGACCCAGTACTTC.

This clonotype showed up just a few times. The chain has TRBV30 and TRBJ2-7, with D perhaps matching TRBD1 (5 bases). Per germline, CDR1 GTSNPN and CDR2 SVGIG (reference sequence). CDR3 size: 15 residues. Trimming stripped 2 bases from V and 1 base from J, with 15 bases between. The CDR3 loop is CAWSWGRARSYEQYF. The CDR3 DNA sequence: TGTGCCTGGAGTTGGGGCAGGGCTAGATCCTACGAGCAGTACTTC. Full variable domain (rest looked up from reference TRBV30 and TRBJ2-7): SQTIHQWPATLVQPVGSPLSLECTVEGTSNPNLYWYRQAAGRGLQLLFYSVGIGQISSEVPQNLSASRPQDRQFILSSKKLLLSDSGFYLCAWSWGRARSYEQYFGPGTRLTVT.

The CDR3 protein is CTSSKMGLDSGNTIYF. The CDR3 DNA is TGTACTAGCAGCAAAATGGGGCTGGACTCTGGAAACACCATATATTTT. The genes are TRBV11-2 and TRBJ1-3; TRBD1 is a possible D gene (5 bases). CDR3 length: 16 residues. Germline CDR1 is SGHAT and CDR2 is FQNNGV. Drawing the rest from reference TRBV11-2 and TRBJ1-3, the complete variable domain is EAGVAQSPRYKIIEKRQSVAFWCNPISGHATLYWYQQILGQGPKLLIQFQNNGVVDDSQLPKDRFSAERLKGVDSTLKIQPAKLEDSAVYLCTSSKMGLDSGNTIYFGEGSWLTVV.

A remark on this clonotype: Given a much more abundant clone one base away, this may be a read error. The rearrangement uses TRBV28 and TRBJ2-3; no definite D call. Germline loops: CDR1 MDHEN, CDR2 SYDVKM. The CDR3 sequence is 12 residues long. The CDR3 here is CANSPYTDTQYF. Here the CDR3 DNA reads TGTGCCAACAGTCCCTACACAGATACGCAGTATTTT.

Remarks on this clonotype: One end of the junction is discordant with germline, which a read error may explain. The chain combines TRBV20-1 with TRBJ2-3, with a possible D match to TRBD1 (6 bases). Germline assignment: CDR1 DFQATT and CDR2 SNEGSKA (reference sequence). This CDR3 has 15 residues. The CDR3 DNA reads as TGCAGTGCTTCCAGGGGAACTCATAGCACAGGTACGCAGTATTTT. This gives the protein CSASRGTHSTGTQYF.

A word on this clonotype: A much larger clone differs from this one at a single base, so this may be a read error. The chain joins TRBV20-1 to TRBJ2-1; 7 nucleotides line up with TRBD1. CDR3 length: 15 amino acids. Germline V gene data show CDR1 as DFQATT and CDR2 as SNEGSKA (reference sequence). CDR3 DNA: TGCAGTGCTAGCCGCCAGGGACAGTTTAGGCATGAGCGGTTCTTC. It yields the protein CSASRQGQFRHERFF.

Details on this clonotype: Sequence at one end of the junction differs from germline and may be a read error. This chain joins TRBV20-1 and TRBJ1-6; D remains ambiguous. The CDR3 covers 13 residues. Per germline, CDR1 DFQATT and CDR2 SNEGSKA (reference sequence). CDR3 region: CNAREPPYSSLHF. The CDR3 DNA follows: TGCAATGCTAGAGAGCCCCCCTATTCATCCCTCCACTTT.

V gene TRBV6-1 combines with J gene TRBJ2-7, with D possibly TRBD2 on 5 matching bases. Germline CDR1 reads MNHNS; CDR2 reads SASEGT. V lost 2 bases to trimming and J lost 7 bases, with 9 bases between them. The CDR3 runs to 12 residues. This CDR3 reads CASSERGYEQYF. CDR3 nucleotide sequence: TGTGCCAGCAGTGAACGGGGTTATGAGCAGTACTTC.

This clonotype is large by share. The chain recombines TRBV4-2 with TRBJ2-1, with 7 bases lining up with TRBD2. The CDR3 is made up of 14 amino acids. The junction had 11 bases not matched to a gene; V was cut back by 0 bases and J by 15 bases. Germline V gene lookup returns CDR1 LGHNA and CDR2 YNFKEQ. CDR3 bases: TGTGCCAGCAGCCAAGACTTAGGCGGGGGAGGTCGGTTCTTC. It yields the protein CASSQDLGGGGRFF.

A word on this clonotype: It may be a read error: a sequence one base away is much more abundant. It is likely a read error, because the conserved phenylalanine at the end of the CDR3 is missing. The genes are TRBV28 and TRBJ2-7; 9 bases are shared with TRBD1. CDR1 and CDR2 (germline): MDHEN, SYDVKM. Trimming at V came to 0 bases and at J to 5 bases, leaving 2 bases not matched to a gene. CDR3 length equals 14 residues. The CDR3 loop is CASSLWDRGNEQYS. In DNA, the CDR3 is TGTGCCAGCAGTTTATGGGACAGGGGAAACGAGCAGTACTCC.

A note on this clonotype: One end of the junction does not line up with germline, which may come from a read error. The chain has TRBV6-4 and TRBJ2-1; D is perhaps TRBD2 (6 bases). The V gene's germline CDR1 is MRHNA and CDR2 SNTAGT. This CDR3 has 15 residues. CDR3 amino acids: CASSDSTNGSNEQFF. CDR3 DNA: TGTGCTAGCAGTGACTCGACTAACGGGAGCAATGAGCAGTTCTTC.

Comment on this clonotype: Given the absence of the conserved phenylalanine or tryptophan at the CDR3 end, a read error is likely. V usage is TRBV6-6 and J usage is TRBJ2-7; TRBD2 aligns across 9 bases. This CDR3 is 13 amino acids long. The ends lost 6 bases at V and 7 bases at J; junction bases unmatched: 7. Germline V CDR1 and CDR2: MNHNY, SVGAGI (reference sequence). The CDR3 DNA reads as TGTGCCAGCAGCTGTCCCGCGGGGGGGGAGCAGTACTCC. Protein: CASSCPAGGEQYS.

On this clonotype: Germline is not matched at one junction end, which may reflect a read error. The rearrangement links TRBV11-2 to TRBJ2-6; 8 bases map to TRBD2. Per the germline V gene, CDR1 is SGHAT and CDR2 is FQNNGV. CDR3 length: 17 amino acids. Written as DNA, the CDR3 is TGTGCCAACGGCTCCCGGGGGGGTAGCTCTGGGTCCAACGTCCTGACTTTC. Its translation: CANGSRGGSSGSNVLTF.

As regards this clonotype: Germline is not matched at one junction end, which may reflect a read error. The V and J genes are TRBV10-2 and TRBJ1-6; the match to TRBD1 covers 8 bases. The CDR3 loop spans 13 amino acids. CDR1 and CDR2 from the germline V gene are WSHSY and SAAADI. The DNA for the CDR3 is TGCACCACCTCGGACAGGGCTAATCCACCCCTCCACTTT. Translation gives CTTSDRANPPLHF.

The chain recombines TRBV5-1 with TRBJ2-7; 7 bases match TRBD1. This CDR3 contains 13 residues. Trimming took 5 bases from V and 4 from J; bases not matched to a gene: 6. Germline loops: CDR1 SGHRS, CDR2 YFSETQ. CDR3 sequence reads: CASRLSTGYEQYF. The CDR3 DNA is TGCGCCAGCAGACTATCGACAGGGTACGAGCAGTACTTC. Looking up the rest from reference TRBV5-1 and TRBJ2-7 gives the full variable domain: KAGVTQTPRYLIKTRGQQVTLSCSPISGHRSVSWYQQTPGQGLQFLFEYFSETQRNKGNFPGRFSGRQFSNSRSEMNVSTLELGDSALYLCASRLSTGYEQYFGPGTRLTVT.

A remark on this clonotype: A junction end diverges from the germline sequence, so it may reflect a read error. The V gene is TRBV5-6, the J gene TRBJ2-2, with 9 bases lining up with TRBD1. There are 14 residues in the CDR3. Germline loops: CDR1 SGHDT, CDR2 YYEEEE. The chain's CDR3 is CAGSWDRETGELFF. The CDR3 nucleotides read TGTGCCGGCAGCTGGGACAGGGAAACAGGGGAGCTGTTTTTT. The full variable domain, rest sourced from reference TRBV5-6 and TRBJ2-2, is DAGVTQSPTHLIKTRGQQVTLRCSPKSGHDTVSWYQQALGQGPQFIFQYYEEEERQRGNFPDRFSGHQFPNYSSELNVNALLLGDSALYLCAGSWDRETGELFFGEGSRLTVL.

For this clonotype: The junction and the germline gene differ at one end; a read error may be behind it. The chain employs TRBV11-2 and TRBJ2-7; D not resolved. Per the germline V gene, CDR1 is SGHAT and CDR2 is FQNNGV. This CDR3 is built from 14 residues. The CDR3 protein is CASSLGDGNYEQYF. CDR3 nucleotide sequence: TGTGCTAGCAGCTTAGGAGACGGAAACTACGAGCAGTATTTC. The full variable domain, its missing parts supplied by reference TRBV11-2 and TRBJ2-7, is EAGVAQSPRYKIIEKRQSVAFWCNPISGHATLYWYQQILGQGPKLLIQFQNNGVVDDSQLPKDRFSAERLKGVDSTLKIQPAKLEDSAVYLCASSLGDGNYEQYFGPGTRLTVT.

Concerning this clonotype itself: Since the CDR3 does not end with the conserved phenylalanine or tryptophan, this likely comes from a read error. This chain joins TRBV10-3 and TRBJ2-3; D is undetermined. The CDR3 sequence is 13 residues long. Germline V CDR1 and CDR2: ENHRY, SYGVKD. CDR3 amino acids: CAVSITSTDTQYS. The CDR3 DNA reads as TGTGCCGTCAGTATTACTAGCACAGATACGCAGTATTCT.

For this clonotype: A read error may explain this, as a much larger clone is one base away. This chain joins TRBV24-1 and TRBJ2-3, with a tentative D call TRBD2 (5 bases). The germline gives CDR1 KGHDR, CDR2 SFDVKD. The CDR3 loop spans 15 amino acids. CDR3 DNA: TGTGCCACCAGTGATTTCGGGGAAGATTGGGATAGGCAGTATTTT. This gives the protein CATSDFGEDWDRQYF.

At least ten counts were recorded for this clonotype. The chain uses TRBV5-1 and TRBJ2-1; D may be TRBD1 (6 bases). The V end was cut by 4 bases, the J end by 0 bases, with 14 bases between. The germline V gene encodes CDR1 SGHRS and CDR2 YFSETQ. The CDR3 covers 16 residues. The CDR3 DNA reads as TGCGCCAGCAGCCTACAGGGTCCAAGCTCCTACAATGAGCAGTTCTTC. Translation gives CASSLQGPSSYNEQFF.

To note about this clonotype: Compared with germline, one end of the junction differs, possibly owing to a read error. The chain has TRBV6-5 and TRBJ1-6; no firm D call. The CDR3 loop spans 17 amino acids. Germline lookup yields CDR1 MNHEY and CDR2 SVGAGI. The DNA for the CDR3 is TGTGCCAGCAGCCTCACTACCGGGTTCACGAATAACTCACCCCTCCACTTT. Its translation: CASSLTTGFTNNSPLHF.

Worth noting for this clonotype: This may stem from a read error, because a much larger clone lies one nucleotide away. The chain employs TRBV6-5 and TRBJ1-4; the D gene is possibly TRBD1 (5 bases). CDR3 length: 15 amino acids. V was pared by 4 bases and J by 5 bases, with 14 bases between. The germline gives CDR1 MNHEY, CDR2 SVGAGI. DNA for the CDR3: TGTGCCAGCAGTTCGACCGGGGCGCAGAATGAAAAACTGTTTTTT. Protein: CASSSTGAQNEKLFF.

The J gene is TRBJ2-1, the V gene TRBV4-1; 8 positions agree with TRBD1. The CDR3 length is 16 residues. The V and J ends lost 4 bases and 16 bases, in that order; junction bases with no gene match: 21. Germline V CDR1 and CDR2: MGHRA, YSYEKL. The CDR3 protein is CASSPGGRTQNYGQFF. DNA of the CDR3: TGCGCCAGCAGCCCAGGGGGCCGGACTCAAAACTACGGGCAATTCTTC.

This clonotype has ten or more counts. The chain couples TRBV5-1 to TRBJ1-1, with D tentatively TRBD1 (5 bases). This CDR3 is built from 13 residues. Germline V lookup: CDR1 SGHRS, CDR2 YFSETQ. V was shortened by 4 bases and J by 8 bases, with 15 bases between the two germline ends. The CDR3 nucleotides read TGCGCCAGCAGCGGGGGGGGACCTTCCGAAGCTTTCTTT. It yields the protein CASSGGGPSEAFF.